This entry is about one TCR beta chain. Its antigen is not identified. The V and J ends lost 1 base and 3 bases respectively, with 9 bases between them. Looked up from germline, CDR1 is KGHSH and CDR2 is LQKENI. The CDR3 runs 14 residues. Data came from immunoSEQ multiplex PCR; TCRdb stores just in-frame clones and leaves some out. The sample yields some 100,000 clones, roughly 94% seen once. This record comes from a study of siplizumab effects on memory and regulatory T cells. Findings and limits, study-wide: Assignment to unstimulated subsets succeeded for only a minor fraction of the alloreactive clones.

Sequencing input: non-Treg CD4+ T cells sorted from blood. This clonotype originated in a human donor in good health. The chain recombines TRBV18 with TRBJ1-1, with TRBD1 as a possible D gene (6 bases). CDR3 DNA sequence: TGTGCCAGCTCACCACAAAGGGGGGACACTGAAGCTTTCTTT. It yields the protein CASSPQRGDTEAFF. Using reference TRBV18 and TRBJ1-1 for the parts outside the CDR3, the full variable domain is NAGVMQNPRHLVRRRGQEARLRCSPMKGHSHVYWYRQLPEEGLKFMVYLQKENIIDESGMPKERFSAEFPKEGPSILRIQQVVRGDSAAYFCASSPQRGDTEAFFGQGTRLTVV.